This T cell receptor (beta chain) was recorded in a study of OX40 agonist ivuxolimab in advanced cancers. Study at large: Participants could have had prior anti-PD-1, anti-PD-L1 or anti-CTLA-4 therapy, and 40% had some. Three patients had partial responses: one hepatocellular carcinoma, two cutaneous melanoma. Overall study results and limits: Normalized expansion of T-cell clones was also low for some nonresponders.

The repertoire was sequenced with immunoSEQ multiplex PCR; TCRdb's copy has only in-frame clones and lacks some. This table holds under 15,000 clones, about 85% found once. This CDR3 has 15 residues. Deletions cut 5 bases from V and 7 bases from J, with 19 bases between. Germline V CDR1 and CDR2: SGHNT, YENEEA. Autoimmune disease history or systemic immunosuppression meant exclusion. As concerns this clone: Its antigen is currently unknown.

The starting material was CD4+ or CD8+ T cells sorted from blood, obtained in a trial of the OX40 agonist ivuxolimab. This sequence joins TRBV11-3 and TRBJ2-3; a possible D gene is TRBD2 (6 bases). The source of this sequence is an adult with an advanced solid tumor such as melanoma, head and neck, liver or kidney cancer. CDR3 region: CASSHGPGGMNTQYF. DNA of the CDR3: TGTGCCAGCAGCCATGGCCCCGGCGGGATGAATACGCAGTATTTT.